This entry is about one TCR beta chain. Its target is unknown. The junction departs from germline at one end; a sequencing error may be responsible. Different DNA sequences within this sample yield the same CDR3. This CDR3 contains 14 residues. Germline V gene lookup returns CDR1 SGHTA and CDR2 FQGNSA. No treatment of any kind had been given to any patient before thyroid surgery. This record comes from a study of metastatic and nonmetastatic thyroid tumors. Whole-study context: Comparison of repertoires was carried out across blood and tumor or nodule tissue from malignant and benign thyroid patients. Notes on the study in general: Malignant thyroid tumors reportedly had TCR beta diversity that was significantly higher than in benign nodules, in blood and tumor.

TCRdb reprocessed the PCR reads via MiXCR. Here the sample spans some 17,000 clones, roughly 24% being singletons. The rearrangement links TRBV7-2 to TRBJ2-7; D remains ambiguous. Sequenced sample: adjacent normal tissue. The sequence came from a female donor with papillary thyroid cancer or a benign thyroid nodule (not recorded which). Some clones in this sample may be carry-over from other donors' samples. CDR3 protein: CASSRPSSSSEQYF. The CDR3 DNA reads TGTGCCAGCAGCCGACCGTCCTCTTCCTCCGAGCAGTACTTC. Looking up the rest from reference TRBV7-2 and TRBJ2-7 gives the full variable domain: GAGVSQSPSNKVTEKGKDVELRCDPISGHTALYWYRQSLGQGLEFLIYFQGNSAPDKSGLPSDRFSAERTGGSVSTLTIQRTQQEDSAVYLCASSRPSSSSEQYFGPGTRLTVT.